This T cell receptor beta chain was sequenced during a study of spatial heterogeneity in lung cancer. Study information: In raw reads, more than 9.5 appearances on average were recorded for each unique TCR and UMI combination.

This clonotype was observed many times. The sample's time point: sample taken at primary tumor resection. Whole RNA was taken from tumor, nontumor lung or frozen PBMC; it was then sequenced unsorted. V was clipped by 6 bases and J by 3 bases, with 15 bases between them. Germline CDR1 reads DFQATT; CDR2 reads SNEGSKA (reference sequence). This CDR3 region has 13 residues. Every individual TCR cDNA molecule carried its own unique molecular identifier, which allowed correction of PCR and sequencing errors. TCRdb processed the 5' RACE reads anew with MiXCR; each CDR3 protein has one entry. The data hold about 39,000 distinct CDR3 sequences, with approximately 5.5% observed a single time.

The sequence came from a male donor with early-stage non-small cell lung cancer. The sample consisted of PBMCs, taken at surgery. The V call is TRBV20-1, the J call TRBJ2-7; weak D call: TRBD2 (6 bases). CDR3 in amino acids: CSAGRAGRYEQYF. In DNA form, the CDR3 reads TGCAGTGCAGGCCGCGCGGGGCGCTACGAGCAGTACTTC.